This T cell receptor (beta chain) was profiled in a study of blood T cell repertoires in COVID-19. The overall study: The study drew acute and convalescent COVID-19 samples from the United States, Italy and Spain.

This CDR3 is 14 amino acids long. Trimming removed 4 bases from V and 3 bases from J, with 12 bases in between. The germline V gene encodes CDR1 LNHNV and CDR2 YYDKDF (reference sequence). This clone was seen only once. Data came from immunoSEQ multiplex PCR; TCRdb stores just in-frame clones and leaves some out. This table has tens of thousands of clones, 75% to 95% appearing once. The TCR sequence derives from a human donor with active COVID-19. The donor label of this sample is uncertain. The chain employs TRBV15 and TRBJ1-1; D not resolved. Input material: peripheral blood. This CDR3 is CATSTSGPHTEAFF. Here the CDR3 DNA reads TGTGCCACCAGCACGTCGGGTCCTCACACTGAAGCTTTCTTT.